One sample yielded the 25 T cell receptor beta chains listed below, sequenced in a study of blood T cells in healthy people across ages. Alongside a J-beta primer mix, a sample-barcoded 5' primer served in a second PCR lasting 7 to 11 cycles. TCRdb re-called the 5' RACE reads with MiXCR, one entry per CDR3 protein. The sample shows about 1.8 million distinct CDR3 sequences, approximately 50% of them seen only once. Sequencing used blood. The origin of the receptors is a woman aged 40 to 49 in good health.

This chain uses TRBV10-3 with TRBJ1-2, with 7 bases lining up with TRBD1. The germline V gene encodes CDR1 ENHRY and CDR2 SYGVKD. The CDR3 is 15 amino acids. With V trimmed by 7 bases and J by 4 bases, 12 bases remained unmatched. For the CDR3, the DNA is TGTGCCATCAAACCTTCCCCAGGGGGGAGCTATGGCTACACCTTC. It codes for CAIKPSPGGSYGYTF.

The rearrangement joins TRBV12-3 or TRBV12-4 to TRBJ2-1; D not certain. The germline V and J ends were trimmed by 6 bases and 8 bases, with 14 bases remaining between them. The CDR3 has 13 residues. This CDR3 is CASRPYSADEQFF. Here the CDR3 DNA reads TGTGCCAGCAGGCCTTATTCTGCCGATGAGCAGTTCTTC.

This chain joins TRBV15 and TRBJ2-7, with D perhaps given as TRBD1 or TRBD2 (6 bases each). CDR3 length: 16 amino acids. The V gene's germline CDR1 is LNHNV and CDR2 YYDKDF (reference sequence). V lost 1 base and J 1 base, leaving 14 bases between the germline ends. Here the CDR3 reads CATSRVPRGGSYEQYF. CDR3 nucleotide sequence: TGTGCCACCAGCAGAGTCCCCAGGGGAGGATCCTACGAGCAGTACTTC.

The chain links TRBV3-1 to TRBJ2-3, with unresolved D. There are 14 residues in the CDR3. V was shortened by 2 bases and J by 0 bases, with 6 bases between the two germline ends. CDR1 and CDR2 (germline): LGHDT, YNNKEL (reference sequence). CDR3 amino acids: CASSQQPSTDTQYF. The CDR3 coding sequence is TGTGCCAGCAGCCAACAGCCCAGCACAGATACGCAGTATTTT.

The chain links TRBV28 to TRBJ2-1, with 9 bases aligning to TRBD2. After removal of 0 bases from V and 5 bases from J, the junction contained 2 bases not matched to a gene. The CDR3 is made up of 15 amino acids. CDR1 and CDR2 from the germline V gene are MDHEN and SYDVKM. CDR3 DNA: TGTGCCAGCAGTTTATGGACTAGCGGAAACAATGAGCAGTTCTTC. It codes for CASSLWTSGNNEQFF.

The sample holds a few counts of this clonotype. The genes are TRBV4-1 and TRBJ2-6; D gene ambiguous. Germline CDR1 and CDR2: MGHRA and YSYEKL. The CDR3 length is 17 residues. Trimming pared 0 bases from V and 1 base from J, leaving 10 bases between. CDR3 in amino acids: CASSQEEAASGANVLTF. CDR3 DNA sequence: TGCGCCAGCAGCCAAGAAGAGGCAGCGTCTGGGGCCAACGTCCTGACTTTC.

V gene TRBV24-1 combines with J gene TRBJ2-1, with a weak D call TRBD1 (7 bases). This CDR3 is 16 amino acids long. V gave up 2 bases and J gave up 8 bases, with 18 bases separating them. Germline V gene sequence: CDR1 KGHDR, CDR2 SFDVKD. The CDR3 coding sequence is TGTGCCACCAGTGATTGGGGGACAGCCTCGGGGGATGAGCAGTTCTTC. Its protein is CATSDWGTASGDEQFF.

V and J are TRBV7-9 and TRBJ2-1; weak D call: TRBD1 (5 bases). Trimming cost V 2 bases and J 6 bases, with 11 bases left between them. The CDR3 loop spans 14 amino acids. CDR1 is SEHNR and CDR2 is FQNEAQ in the germline V gene (reference sequence). The CDR3 reads CASSLQGRVNEQFF. In DNA form, the CDR3 reads TGTGCCAGCAGCTTACAGGGAAGGGTCAATGAGCAGTTCTTC.

This clonotype came up many times. The J gene is TRBJ1-4, the V gene TRBV7-2, with TRBD1 as a possible D gene (5 bases). Trimming took 5 bases from V and 4 from J, leaving 8 bases between them. The germline V gene encodes CDR1 SGHTA and CDR2 FQGNSA. CDR3 length: 13 residues. CDR3 residues: CASSRGSNEKLFF. The CDR3 nucleotides read TGTGCCAGCAGCCGGGGGAGTAATGAAAAACTGTTTTTT.

The rearrangement links TRBV27 to TRBJ1-2; 7 bases map to TRBD1. The CDR3 runs to 13 residues. Germline loops: CDR1 MNHEY, CDR2 SMNVEV (reference sequence). Trimming at V came to 6 bases and at J to 5 bases, leaving 6 bases not matched to a gene. The CDR3 sequence is CASSPGDRYGYTF. The CDR3 coding sequence is TGTGCCAGCAGCCCCGGGGACAGATATGGCTACACCTTC.

This clonotype has just a few counts. This chain joins TRBV20-1 and TRBJ1-2; D is unclear. Germline CDR1 and CDR2: DFQATT and SNEGSKA (reference sequence). The ends were cut back, 0 bases at V and 2 bases at J, with 10 bases in the middle. CDR3 length: 14 residues. CDR3 DNA sequence: TGCAGTGCTAGAGACCCGGGGTTAAACTATGGCTACACCTTC. Its protein is CSARDPGLNYGYTF.

CDR3 residues: CASSPVGGRYEQYF. In DNA form, the CDR3 reads TGTGCCAGCAGCCCCGTGGGGGGAAGGTACGAGCAGTACTTC. This chain links TRBV13 with TRBJ2-7; D is perhaps TRBD2 (6 bases). Germline loops: CDR1 PRHDT, CDR2 FYEKMQ (reference sequence). The CDR3 is made up of 14 amino acids. V lost 5 bases, J lost 4 bases, and 15 bases lay in between.

The CDR3 sequence: CASSLGTGGNNEKLFF. DNA of the CDR3: TGTGCCAGCAGCTTGGGAACGGGGGGCAATAATGAAAAACTGTTTTTT. The chain has TRBV7-9 and TRBJ1-4; D is possibly TRBD1 (6 bases). The ends were cut back, 3 bases at V and 4 bases at J, with 15 bases in the middle. CDR3 size: 16 residues. Germline V lookup: CDR1 SEHNR, CDR2 FQNEAQ (reference sequence).

V usage is TRBV27 and J usage is TRBJ2-5, with D perhaps TRBD1 or TRBD2 (5 bases each). The DNA end favors TRBJ2-7, so the J call may be wrong. CDR1 and CDR2 from the germline V gene are MNHEY and SMNVEV (reference sequence). The CDR3 runs 15 residues. This CDR3 reads CASRGETSLEYEQYF. CDR3 sequence (DNA): TGTGCCAGCAGGGGGGAGACTTCGCTCGAGTACGAGCAGTACTTC.

The chain recombines TRBV2 with TRBJ2-5, with D perhaps matching TRBD2 (7 bases). The CDR3 sequence is 13 residues long. Trimming took off 8 bases at V and 5 bases at J, with 15 bases between the two ends. Looked up from germline, CDR1 is SNHLY and CDR2 is FYNNEI. Here the CDR3 reads CASEGGGLETQYF. The CDR3, as DNA: TGTGCCAGCGAGGGGGGGGGCCTTGAGACCCAGTACTTC.

The gene calls are TRBV28 and TRBJ2-7; 9 bases fit TRBD1. The CDR3 consists of 14 residues. Per the germline V gene, CDR1 is MDHEN and CDR2 is SYDVKM. J gave up 7 bases and V 6 bases, and 10 bases lay outside the gene matches. The CDR3 nucleotides are TGTGCCAGCAGGGGGACAGGGCCGTCCAATGAGCAGTACTTC. The encoded protein is CASRGTGPSNEQYF.

This clonotype was counted a single time. The chain joins TRBV4-3 to TRBJ1-2, with 7 bases identical to TRBD1. V lost 1 base and J lost 8; bases outside the gene matches: 10. The CDR3 consists of 15 residues. Germline CDR1 and CDR2: LGHNA and YSLEER. In nucleotides, the CDR3 is TGCGCCAGCAGCCAAGCGGACAGGCCGGGGGGAGGCTACACCTTC. Translated, it gives CASSQADRPGGGYTF.

This chain uses TRBV5-1 with TRBJ2-1; 7 positions match TRBD1. Losses at the gene ends were 2 bases for V and 3 bases for J; bases not matched to a gene: 23. This CDR3 is 21 amino acids long. Germline V gene sequence: CDR1 SGHRS, CDR2 YFSETQ. For the CDR3, the DNA is TGCGCCAGCAGCTTCCCCATTCCCTACCCGTCTACAGGGGCCGACTACAATGAGCAGTTCTTC. Translating gives CASSFPIPYPSTGADYNEQFF.

This chain connects TRBV7-2 to TRBJ2-3; no clear D gene. The CDR3 length is 15 residues. V was cut by 4 bases and J by 0 bases, with 11 bases left in between. Germline V gives CDR1 SGHTA, CDR2 FQGNSA. The CDR3 protein is CASSSDLASTDTQYF. The DNA for the CDR3 is TGTGCCAGCAGCTCGGACCTCGCCAGCACAGATACGCAGTATTTT.

A few counts support this clonotype. The chain recombines TRBV5-1 with TRBJ1-2; D uncertain. The CDR3 consists of 14 residues. Germline V gives CDR1 SGHRS, CDR2 YFSETQ. V lost 0 bases, J lost 5 bases, and 11 bases lay in between. CDR3 sequence (DNA): TGCGCCAGCAGCTTGGCCTCACAGACTTATGGCTACACCTTC. Translating gives CASSLASQTYGYTF.

The genes are TRBV5-6 and TRBJ2-7; D remains unclear. CDR3 length: 14 residues. Germline-derived CDR1 and CDR2 are SGHDT and YYEEEE. With 4 bases removed from V and 3 bases from J, the gap between germline ends came to 14 bases. The CDR3 loop reads CASSPSGQSYEQYF. CDR3 nucleotides: TGTGCCAGCAGCCCCTCGGGCCAGAGCTACGAGCAGTACTTC.

The genes are TRBV24-1 and TRBJ1-6; D is ambiguous. This CDR3 has 20 residues. Germline V gene data show CDR1 as KGHDR and CDR2 as SFDVKD. Trimming cost V 0 bases and J 0 bases, with 17 bases left between them. CDR3 DNA: TGTGCCACCAGTGATTTGCTTGAAGAGCCCCAACGCTCCTATAATTCACCCCTCCACTTT. Translating it yields CATSDLLEEPQRSYNSPLHF.

The rearrangement joins TRBV10-3 to TRBJ2-7, with 9 bases that match TRBD2. The CDR3 loop spans 16 amino acids. Germline V CDR1 and CDR2: ENHRY, SYGVKD. V trimming: 2 bases; J trimming: 7 bases; junction bases outside the gene matches: 12. CDR3 DNA sequence: TGTGCCATCAGTGAGGGGGCTAGCGGGAACCTCTTAGAGCAGTACTTC. Amino acid sequence: CAISEGASGNLLEQYF.

The rearrangement uses TRBV20-1 and TRBJ2-7; TRBD1 matches 12 bases. The germline gives CDR1 DFQATT, CDR2 SNEGSKA (reference sequence). J gave up 3 bases and V 6 bases, and 6 bases lay outside the gene matches. The CDR3 loop spans 14 amino acids. The DNA for the CDR3 is TGCAGTGCCCAGGGACAGGGGGCAATCTACGAGCAGTACTTC. This gives the protein CSAQGQGAIYEQYF.

Comments on this clonotype: A clone one base away is much larger, so this may be a read error. The chain is built from TRBV29-1 and TRBJ2-1; no definite D call. Germline V gene data show CDR1 as SQVTM and CDR2 as ANQGSEA. The CDR3 runs to 15 residues. CDR3 DNA: TGCAGCGTTGAATCGTCAAGAGGTCCGAACAATGAGCGGTTCTTC. This sequence encodes CSVESSRGPNNERFF.